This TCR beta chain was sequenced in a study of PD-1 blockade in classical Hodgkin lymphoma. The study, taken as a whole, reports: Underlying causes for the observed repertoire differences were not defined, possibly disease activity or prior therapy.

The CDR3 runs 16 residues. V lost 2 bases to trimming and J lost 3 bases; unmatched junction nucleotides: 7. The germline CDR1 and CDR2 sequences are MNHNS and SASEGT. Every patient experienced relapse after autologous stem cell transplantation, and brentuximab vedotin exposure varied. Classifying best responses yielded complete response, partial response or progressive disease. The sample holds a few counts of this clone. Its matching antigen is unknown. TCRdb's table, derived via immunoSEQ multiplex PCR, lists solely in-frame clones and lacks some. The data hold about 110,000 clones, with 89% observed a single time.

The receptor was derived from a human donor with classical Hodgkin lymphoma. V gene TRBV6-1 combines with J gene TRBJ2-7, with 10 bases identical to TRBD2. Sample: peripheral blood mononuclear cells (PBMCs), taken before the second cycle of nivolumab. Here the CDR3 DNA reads TGTGCCAGCAGTGAACCTGGACTAGCGGAGAACTACGAGCAGTACTTC. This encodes CASSEPGLAENYEQYF.